These 32 T cell receptor beta chains were all obtained from the same sample, sequenced in a study of blood T cells in healthy people across ages. A second PCR, run for roughly 7 to 12 cycles, used a sample-barcoded 5' primer plus a J-beta primer mix. TCRdb re-called the 5' RACE reads with MiXCR, one entry per CDR3 protein. The sample lists around 1.1 million distinct CDR3 sequences; around two fifths were seen once. Sample: blood. These receptors were obtained from a man between 18 and 35 years old in good health.

V usage is TRBV7-7 and J usage is TRBJ2-5; no firm D call. V was shortened by 4 bases and J by 5 bases, with 17 bases between the two germline ends. The CDR3 covers 15 residues. From germline, CDR1 is SSHAT and CDR2 FNYEAQ (reference sequence). CDR3 DNA sequence: TGTGCCAGCAGCTCCGAAATGGACGCACGGGAGACCCAGTACTTC. Translation: CASSSEMDARETQYF.

The rearrangement links TRBV10-3 to TRBJ2-7, with a tentative D call TRBD1 (6 bases). Per germline, CDR1 ENHRY and CDR2 SYGVKD. The CDR3 loop spans 13 amino acids. V was cut by 5 bases and J by 5 bases, with 13 bases left in between. The CDR3 DNA is TGTGCCATCAGTCAACAGGGCGCCCACGAGCAGTACTTC. This translates into CAISQQGAHEQYF.

With respect to this clonotype: The conserved final phenylalanine or tryptophan is absent from the CDR3, which likely points to a read error. The chain is built from TRBV27 and TRBJ2-6; TRBD1 is a possible D gene (5 bases). The CDR3 covers 15 residues. V lost 10 bases, J lost 0 bases, and 13 bases lay in between. Germline assignment: CDR1 MNHEY and CDR2 SMNVEV (reference sequence). The CDR3: CATRTRSSGANVLTI. The CDR3, as DNA: TGTGCCACCAGGACAAGAAGCTCTGGGGCCAACGTCCTGACTATC.

This clonotype was found many times. The chain recombines TRBV4-1 with TRBJ2-1, with a tentative D call TRBD2 (5 bases). Looked up from germline, CDR1 is MGHRA and CDR2 is YSYEKL. Trimming took off 1 base at V and 7 bases at J, with 8 bases between the two ends. CDR3 length: 13 residues. The CDR3 nucleotides read TGCGCCAGCAGCCAAGGAAGGGAGAATGAGCAGTTCTTC. Translating gives CASSQGRENEQFF.

Comments on this clonotype: This sequence may be a read error, since a much larger clone differs from it by one base. This chain links TRBV20-1 with TRBJ1-1; D remains ambiguous. The CDR3 extends over 10 amino acids. Germline values: CDR1 DFQATT, CDR2 SNEGSKA (reference sequence). Deletions cut 6 bases from V and 6 bases from J, with 8 bases between. The CDR3 loop reads CSAYEAEAFF. As DNA, the CDR3 is TGCAGTGCCTACGAAGCTGAAGCTTTCTTT.

This clonotype was observed a handful of times. The genes are TRBV20-1 and TRBJ1-3, with 7 bases lining up with TRBD1. This CDR3 contains 16 residues. With V trimmed by 2 bases and J by 0 bases, 7 bases remained unmatched. The germline gives CDR1 DFQATT, CDR2 SNEGSKA (reference sequence). DNA for the CDR3: TGCAGTGCTAGACCCAGGGGGTATAGCTCTGGAAACACCATATATTTT. Encoded protein: CSARPRGYSSGNTIYF.

This clonotype was counted many times. The gene calls are TRBV12-3 or TRBV12-4 and TRBJ1-2; weak D call: TRBD1 (5 bases). The CDR3 has 13 residues. V lost 1 base, J lost 5 bases, and 8 bases lay in between. As DNA, the CDR3 is TGTGCCAGCAGTTTAGTCAGGGATTATGGCTACACCTTC. Protein: CASSLVRDYGYTF.

This clonotype has a handful of counts. The chain is built from TRBV12-3 or TRBV12-4 and TRBJ2-1; D possibly uses TRBD1 or TRBD2 (5 bases each). The germline V and J ends were trimmed by 6 bases and 4 bases, with 19 bases remaining between them. The CDR3 has 16 residues. For the CDR3, the DNA is TGTGCCAGCAGGGCTCCGGGACCACACTTTTACAATGAGCAGTTCTTC. Protein sequence: CASRAPGPHFYNEQFF.

In its sample, this clonotype was seen many times. The chain is built from TRBV20-1 and TRBJ1-1, with no clear D. Germline-derived CDR1 and CDR2 are DFQATT and SNEGSKA (reference sequence). There are 13 residues in the CDR3. Trimming cost V 4 bases and J 1 base, with 10 bases left between them. The chain's CDR3 is CSAMTGGNTEAFF. CDR3 bases: TGCAGTGCTATGACGGGAGGGAACACTGAAGCTTTCTTT.

The rearrangement links TRBV12-3 or TRBV12-4 to TRBJ2-5, with 9 bases fitting TRBD1. V gave up 7 bases and J gave up 3 bases; unmatched junction bases: 6. The CDR3 is 14 amino acids. The CDR3 protein is CASTLGQGEETQYF. In DNA, the CDR3 is TGTGCCAGCACCCTGGGACAGGGTGAAGAGACCCAGTACTTC.

The chain carries TRBV29-1 and TRBJ1-4, with D tentatively TRBD1 (5 bases). Germline V gives CDR1 SQVTM, CDR2 ANQGSEA. Between the trimmed V and J ends, which lost 6 bases and 6 bases, there was a span of 17 bases. The CDR3 loop spans 14 amino acids. The CDR3 spells CSVRDPRRDEKLFF. The CDR3 DNA is TGCAGCGTACGGGACCCGCGGAGGGATGAAAAACTGTTTTTT. Looking up the rest from reference TRBV29-1 and TRBJ1-4 gives the full variable domain: SAVISQKPSRDICQRGTSLTIQCQVDSQVTMMFWYRQQPGQSLTLIATANQGSEATYESGFVIDKFPISRPNLTFSTLTVSNMSPEDSSIYLCSVRDPRRDEKLFFGSGTQLSVL.

The genes are TRBV4-2 and TRBJ2-5, with TRBD2 identical over 7 bases. V shed 4 bases and J 2 bases; nucleotides not matched to a gene: 10. The CDR3 has 16 residues. Germline loops: CDR1 LGHNA, CDR2 YNFKEQ. CDR3 region: CASSPLLSGVQETQYF. The CDR3 DNA reads as TGTGCCAGCAGCCCCCTTTTAAGCGGGGTTCAAGAGACCCAGTACTTC.

The chain is built from TRBV6-2 or TRBV6-3 and TRBJ2-1, with D perhaps being TRBD1 or TRBD2 (6 bases each). This CDR3 has 16 amino acids. The V end was cut by 6 bases, the J end by 1 base, with 16 bases between. CDR1 is MNHEY and CDR2 is SVGEGT in the germline V gene. The CDR3 protein is CASSWGASRSYNEQFF. The CDR3 coding sequence is TGTGCCAGCAGCTGGGGGGCATCAAGGTCCTACAATGAGCAGTTCTTC.

This clonotype was observed a single time. The V gene is TRBV24-1, the J gene TRBJ1-2; 8 positions match TRBD1. CDR1 KGHDR and CDR2 SFDVKD come from the germline V gene. The CDR3 covers 15 residues. The V segment lost 3 bases and the J segment 5 bases; nucleotides outside the gene matches: 7. The CDR3 here is CATSDPRTGRYGYTF. CDR3 coding DNA: TGTGCCACCAGTGATCCCCGGACAGGGAGGTATGGCTACACCTTC.

The chain has TRBV4-1 and TRBJ2-2; perhaps TRBD2 as D (5 bases). The CDR3 is made up of 16 amino acids. Trimming stripped 2 bases from V and 0 bases from J, with 10 bases between. Germline CDR1 reads MGHRA; CDR2 reads YSYEKL. Here the CDR3 reads CASSQRTRTNTGELFF. For the CDR3, the DNA is TGCGCCAGCAGCCAACGGACTCGAACGAACACCGGGGAGCTGTTTTTT.

The chain is built from TRBV5-6 and TRBJ2-1, with D unresolved. This CDR3 has 19 amino acids. Trimming removed 0 bases from V and 0 bases from J, with 19 bases in between. Germline V CDR1 and CDR2: SGHDT, YYEEEE. CDR3 loop: CASSLALGVRWDSYNEQFF. Here the CDR3 DNA reads TGTGCCAGCAGCTTGGCCCTGGGTGTACGGTGGGACTCCTACAATGAGCAGTTCTTC.

This clonotype was seen a handful of times. The chain recombines TRBV2 with TRBJ2-5; D gene ambiguous. V was cut by 1 base and J by 11 bases, with 14 bases left in between. The CDR3 contains 13 residues. Germline CDR1 is SNHLY and CDR2 is FYNNEI. In DNA, the CDR3 is TGTGCCAGCAGTGAAGAGCGCCTGAAAGAGCAGTACTTC. It encodes CASSEERLKEQYF.

The genes are TRBV12-3 or TRBV12-4 and TRBJ1-5, with 7 bases aligning to TRBD1. J lost 3 bases, V lost 6 bases, and 8 bases had no gene match. This CDR3 is built from 15 residues. Here the CDR3 reads CASRPAGTDNQPQHF. The CDR3 DNA reads as TGTGCCAGCAGACCAGCCGGGACAGACAATCAGCCCCAGCATTTT.

The V gene is TRBV5-6, the J gene TRBJ2-5; D remains ambiguous. CDR3 length: 13 residues. Germline CDR1 reads SGHDT; CDR2 reads YYEEEE. Trimming took off 2 bases at V and 2 bases at J, with 7 bases between the two ends. The CDR3 region is CASSFTEQETQYF. DNA for the CDR3: TGTGCCAGCAGCTTCACAGAACAAGAGACCCAGTACTTC. The full variable domain, its missing parts supplied by reference TRBV5-6 and TRBJ2-5, is DAGVTQSPTHLIKTRGQQVTLRCSPKSGHDTVSWYQQALGQGPQFIFQYYEEEERQRGNFPDRFSGHQFPNYSSELNVNALLLGDSALYLCASSFTEQETQYFGPGTRLLVL.

CDR3 region: CASRPMDRVGNEQFF. For the CDR3, the DNA is TGTGCCAGCAGGCCTATGGACAGGGTAGGCAATGAGCAGTTCTTC. The gene calls are TRBV28 and TRBJ2-1; TRBD1 matches 8 bases. J gave up 6 bases and V 6 bases, and 10 bases lay outside the gene matches. The germline V gene encodes CDR1 MDHEN and CDR2 SYDVKM. The CDR3 runs 15 residues.

This clonotype has just one count. Being one base from a much bigger clone, this may be a read error. This rearrangement joins TRBV7-2 to TRBJ1-5; no definite D call. From germline, CDR1 is SGHTA and CDR2 FQGNSA. The CDR3 extends over 12 amino acids. For the CDR3, the DNA is TGTGCCGGCAGCTTAGTTATGCAGCCCCAGCATTTT. As protein: CAGSLVMQPQHF.

This chain uses TRBV5-6 with TRBJ2-2, with unresolved D. V was clipped by 4 bases and J by 1 base, with 8 bases between them. This CDR3 spans 14 amino acids. Per germline, CDR1 SGHDT and CDR2 YYEEEE. CDR3 loop: CASSPTLNTGELFF. CDR3 sequence (DNA): TGTGCCAGCAGCCCGACCCTGAACACCGGGGAGCTGTTTTTT.

This sequence joins TRBV6-6 and TRBJ1-1; tentative D call: TRBD1 (5 bases). Per the germline V gene, CDR1 is MNHNY and CDR2 is SVGAGI (reference sequence). Deletions cut 6 bases from V and 5 bases from J, with 13 bases between. CDR3 length: 13 amino acids. CDR3 DNA: TGTGCCAGCAGCGAGGGGTTTTCGACTGAAGCTTTCTTT. This encodes CASSEGFSTEAFF.

This chain joins TRBV4-3 and TRBJ1-4, with D maybe TRBD1 (6 bases). Trimming removed 4 bases from V and 5 bases from J, with 14 bases in between. The CDR3 contains 15 residues. The germline CDR1 and CDR2 sequences are LGHNA and YSLEER. This CDR3 reads CASSRRDTLNEKLFF. DNA of the CDR3: TGCGCCAGCAGCCGCCGGGACACACTGAATGAAAAACTGTTTTTT.

The chain couples TRBV15 to TRBJ2-7; D assignment may be TRBD1 or TRBD2 (5 bases each). Trimming stripped 1 base from V and 2 bases from J, with 12 bases between. The CDR3 length is 15 residues. Germline V gene sequence: CDR1 LNHNV, CDR2 YYDKDF (reference sequence). The chain's CDR3 is CATSRVKGTTYEQYF. The CDR3, as DNA: TGTGCCACCAGCAGAGTTAAGGGGACCACCTACGAGCAGTACTTC. Drawing the rest from reference TRBV15 and TRBJ2-7, the complete variable domain is DAMVIQNPRYQVTQFGKPVTLSCSQTLNHNVMYWYQQKSSQAPKLLFHYYDKDFNNEADTPDNFQSRRPNTSFCFLDIRSPGLGDTAMYLCATSRVKGTTYEQYFGPGTRLTVT.

This chain links TRBV20-1 with TRBJ2-7; a possible D gene is TRBD2 (5 bases). The germline CDR1 and CDR2 sequences are DFQATT and SNEGSKA (reference sequence). V lost 6 bases, J lost 7 bases, and 13 bases lay in between. The length of the CDR3 is 11 residues. The CDR3 here is CSAPQRGEQYF. CDR3 bases: TGCAGTGCCCCGCAGAGAGGGGAGCAGTACTTC.

This chain uses TRBV5-1 with TRBJ1-1; possible D gene TRBD1, 5 bases. The V end lost 2 bases, the J end lost 1 base, and 12 bases lay between the germline ends. The CDR3 totals 15 residues. Germline V gene data show CDR1 as SGHRS and CDR2 as YFSETQ. CDR3 coding DNA: TGCGCCAGCAGCTTTACCAGGGTTGCGAACACTGAAGCTTTCTTT. Encoded protein: CASSFTRVANTEAFF.

In its sample, this clonotype was seen a few times. The rearrangement uses TRBV13 and TRBJ2-2; tentative D call: TRBD1 (6 bases). Germline V lookup: CDR1 PRHDT, CDR2 FYEKMQ (reference sequence). V dropped 2 bases and J dropped 2 bases, with 9 bases sitting between them. The CDR3 is 15 amino acids. The CDR3 coding sequence is TGTGCCAGCAGCTTAAGACAGGAAAACACCGGGGAGCTGTTTTTT. Amino acids: CASSLRQENTGELFF.

This clonotype occurred a few times. The chain uses TRBV2 and TRBJ2-3; the D gene is possibly TRBD1 (5 bases). The CDR3 covers 12 residues. In germline, CDR1 is SNHLY, CDR2 FYNNEI. The germline V and J ends were trimmed by 6 bases and 5 bases, with 9 bases remaining between them. The CDR3 region has the DNA TGTGCCAGCAGCAACAGGAGAGATACGCAGTATTTT. Its translation: CASSNRRDTQYF.

This clonotype was seen a handful of times. The V and J genes are TRBV3-1 and TRBJ2-1; D is unclear. In germline, CDR1 is LGHDT, CDR2 YNNKEL (reference sequence). The length of the CDR3 is 15 residues. The germline V and J ends were trimmed by 0 bases and 7 bases, with 13 bases remaining between them. DNA of the CDR3: TGTGCCAGCAGCCAAGATGTGGCGTCGAGTAATGAGCAGTTCTTC. Translation: CASSQDVASSNEQFF.

This clonotype occurred a few times. V gene TRBV7-9 combines with J gene TRBJ1-1, with a possible D match to TRBD1 (5 bases). This CDR3 spans 16 amino acids. V was pared by 5 bases and J by 2 bases, with 18 bases between. Germline-derived CDR1 and CDR2 are SEHNR and FQNEAQ (reference sequence). The DNA of the CDR3 is TGTGCCAGCAGCCCCTCAAATGGGACGGTCAACACTGAAGCTTTCTTT. It yields the protein CASSPSNGTVNTEAFF.

This clonotype was observed a handful of times. The chain is built from TRBV20-1 and TRBJ2-3; maybe TRBD1 (6 bases). V shed 6 bases and J shed 2 bases, with 24 bases lying between them. Germline V gene lookup returns CDR1 DFQATT and CDR2 SNEGSKA (reference sequence). This CDR3 contains 17 residues. CDR3 protein: CSARQVLTNLPTDTQYF. The DNA of the CDR3 is TGCAGTGCCAGACAGGTACTCACGAACCTCCCCACAGATACGCAGTATTTT.